A selection of T cell receptor beta chains follows, all from one sample in a study of blood T cells in healthy people across ages. One entry per CDR3 protein, called by TCRdb with MiXCR from the 5' RACE reads. The sample yields about 640,000 distinct CDR3 sequences, under 65% seen once. Sequenced input: blood. The receptors shown here come from a man between 60 and 70 years old in good health. The CDR3 runs from the conserved cysteine through the conserved F or W. The order of the fields is V gene, D gene, clone size, J gene, CDR3 protein, CDR3 DNA. D genes are given only for firm matches. Size is stated for part of the rows, as once, few or many counts, or as a class when the clone is expanded.

v_gene: TRBV29-1; d_gene: .; abundance: few; j_gene: TRBJ2-1; CDR3aa: CSSLSPNEQFF; CDR3nt: TGCAGCTCACTATCGCCCAATGAGCAGTTCTTC
v_gene: TRBV2; d_gene: .; abundance: .; j_gene: TRBJ1-5; CDR3aa: CASRAWGGPQHF; CDR3nt: TGTGCCAGCAGGGCCTGGGGGGGGCCCCAGCATTTT
v_gene: TRBV18; d_gene: .; abundance: .; j_gene: TRBJ2-1; CDR3aa: CASSPSVNEQFF; CDR3nt: TGTGCCAGCTCACCTAGCGTCAATGAGCAGTTCTTC
v_gene: TRBV5-1; d_gene: TRBD2; abundance: once; j_gene: TRBJ2-1; CDR3aa: CASNPSGGNDEQFF; CDR3nt: TGCGCCAGCAACCCTAGCGGGGGGAATGATGAGCAGTTCTTC
v_gene: TRBV11-2; d_gene: TRBD2; abundance: .; j_gene: TRBJ2-1; CDR3aa: CASSLVRTSGLSSYNEQFF; CDR3nt: TGTGCCAGCAGCTTAGTTAGGACTAGCGGGTTGAGCTCCTACAATGAGCAGTTCTTC
v_gene: TRBV3-1; d_gene: TRBD2; abundance: once; j_gene: TRBJ2-5; CDR3aa: CASSQTASGPVRETQYF; CDR3nt: TGTGCCAGCAGCCAAACGGCTAGCGGGCCTGTCAGAGAGACCCAGTACTTC
v_gene: TRBV20-1; d_gene: .; abundance: few; j_gene: TRBJ1-2; CDR3aa: CSARVGGGCTF; CDR3nt: TGCAGTGCTAGGGTTGGGGGAGGCTGCACCTTC
v_gene: TRBV4-2; d_gene: TRBD2; abundance: few; j_gene: TRBJ2-5; CDR3aa: CASSPSGPALQETQYF; CDR3nt: TGTGCCAGCAGCCCTAGCGGTCCAGCCCTACAAGAGACCCAGTACTTC
v_gene: TRBV29-1; d_gene: .; abundance: few; j_gene: TRBJ2-3; CDR3aa: CSVAGRIGTDTQYF; CDR3nt: TGCAGCGTAGCCGGACGGATCGGCACAGATACGCAGTATTTT
v_gene: TRBV28; d_gene: .; abundance: .; j_gene: TRBJ1-2; CDR3aa: CASVYQTNYGYTF; CDR3nt: TGTGCCAGCGTCTACCAGACTAACTATGGCTACACCTTC
v_gene: TRBV29-1; d_gene: .; abundance: .; j_gene: TRBJ2-1; CDR3aa: CSVLRGSREQFF; CDR3nt: TGCAGCGTCCTCAGGGGATCCCGCGAGCAGTTCTTC
v_gene: TRBV29-1; d_gene: .; abundance: .; j_gene: TRBJ1-4; CDR3aa: CSVGRLATNEKLFF; CDR3nt: TGCAGCGTTGGACGTCTTGCAACTAATGAAAAACTGTTTTTT
v_gene: TRBV6-5; d_gene: TRBD1; abundance: .; j_gene: TRBJ2-5; CDR3aa: CASTSGQGETQYF; CDR3nt: TGTGCCAGCACCTCCGGACAGGGGGAGACCCAGTACTTC
v_gene: TRBV20-1; d_gene: .; abundance: .; j_gene: TRBJ1-1; CDR3aa: CSARSTAMNTEAFF; CDR3nt: TGCAGTGCTAGATCGACAGCTATGAACACTGAAGCTTTCTTT
v_gene: TRBV20-1; d_gene: .; abundance: .; j_gene: TRBJ1-5; CDR3aa: CSARVPGGNQPQHF; CDR3nt: TGCAGTGCTAGAGTACCAGGAGGGAATCAGCCCCAGCATTTT
v_gene: TRBV15; d_gene: TRBD1; abundance: .; j_gene: TRBJ2-7; CDR3aa: CATSSLGTGDPYEQYF; CDR3nt: TGTGCCACCAGCTCCCTCGGGACAGGGGATCCCTACGAGCAGTACTTC
v_gene: TRBV20-1; d_gene: .; abundance: .; j_gene: TRBJ2-3; CDR3aa: CSAREITDTQYF; CDR3nt: TGCAGTGCTAGAGAGATCACAGATACGCAGTATTTT
v_gene: TRBV5-1; d_gene: .; abundance: few; j_gene: TRBJ1-2; CDR3aa: CASSPTDSYGYTF; CDR3nt: TGCGCCAGCAGCCCGACGGACAGCTATGGCTACACCTTC
v_gene: TRBV29-1; d_gene: .; abundance: .; j_gene: TRBJ1-1; CDR3aa: CSAGAGMNTEAFF; CDR3nt: TGCAGCGCAGGGGCAGGGATGAACACTGAAGCTTTCTTT
v_gene: TRBV2; d_gene: TRBD2; abundance: .; j_gene: TRBJ2-3; CDR3aa: CASRGLASSTDTQYF; CDR3nt: TGTGCCAGCAGAGGACTAGCCTCTAGCACAGATACGCAGTATTTT
v_gene: TRBV19; d_gene: TRBD1; abundance: .; j_gene: TRBJ1-2; CDR3aa: CASTPGGSLKDGYTF; CDR3nt: TGTGCCAGTACCCCAGGGGGCTCCCTCAAGGATGGCTACACCTTC
v_gene: TRBV2; d_gene: TRBD2; abundance: .; j_gene: TRBJ2-1; CDR3aa: CASSFDVSGGRNEQFF; CDR3nt: TGTGCCAGCAGCTTTGATGTTAGCGGGGGGAGAAATGAGCAGTTCTTC
v_gene: TRBV5-6; d_gene: .; abundance: .; j_gene: TRBJ1-1; CDR3aa: CASSLDVGQNTEAFF; CDR3nt: TGTGCCAGCAGCTTGGACGTAGGACAGAACACCGAAGCTTTCTTT
v_gene: TRBV29-1; d_gene: TRBD2; abundance: .; j_gene: TRBJ2-1; CDR3aa: CSVPGLVGEQFF; CDR3nt: TGCAGCGTGCCGGGACTAGTGGGTGAGCAGTTCTTC
v_gene: TRBV6-6; d_gene: .; abundance: .; j_gene: TRBJ1-4; CDR3aa: CASKSLYNEKLFF; CDR3nt: TGTGCCAGCAAATCCCTATATAATGAAAAACTGTTTTTT
v_gene: TRBV7-2; d_gene: TRBD2; abundance: .; j_gene: TRBJ2-5; CDR3aa: CASRPTSGGETQYF; CDR3nt: TGTGCCAGCAGACCTACTAGCGGGGGGGAGACCCAGTACTTC
v_gene: TRBV10-3; d_gene: .; abundance: .; j_gene: TRBJ2-4; CDR3aa: CAISEDRPIENIQYF; CDR3nt: TGTGCCATCAGTGAGGACAGGCCTATAGAAAACATTCAGTACTTC
v_gene: TRBV7-9; d_gene: .; abundance: few; j_gene: TRBJ2-5; CDR3aa: CATKTQYF; CDR3nt: TGTGCCACCAAGACCCAGTACTTC
v_gene: TRBV12-3/TRBV12-4; d_gene: TRBD2; abundance: .; j_gene: TRBJ2-1; CDR3aa: CASRPGLAGRGEQFF; CDR3nt: TGTGCCAGCAGACCTGGACTAGCGGGGCGGGGTGAGCAGTTCTTC
v_gene: TRBV20-1; d_gene: .; abundance: once; j_gene: TRBJ1-6; CDR3aa: CSAQEGERAFFSPLHF; CDR3nt: TGCAGTGCTCAGGAGGGGGAGAGGGCCTTTTTTTCACCCCTCCACTTT
v_gene: TRBV6-2/TRBV6-3; d_gene: TRBD2; abundance: .; j_gene: TRBJ2-7; CDR3aa: CASTQGGDQYF; CDR3nt: TGTGCCAGCACGCAGGGAGGGGATCAGTACTTC
v_gene: TRBV29-1; d_gene: .; abundance: few; j_gene: TRBJ1-5; CDR3aa: CSVVVQGEGNQPQHF; CDR3nt: TGCAGCGTTGTCGTCCAGGGCGAGGGCAATCAGCCCCAGCATTTT
v_gene: TRBV18; d_gene: .; abundance: .; j_gene: TRBJ2-1; CDR3aa: CASSPPSGYEQFF; CDR3nt: TGTGCCAGCTCACCACCCTCTGGATATGAGCAGTTCTTC
v_gene: TRBV6-6; d_gene: .; abundance: many; j_gene: TRBJ2-5; CDR3aa: CASSYPGGGETQYF; CDR3nt: TGTGCCAGCAGTTATCCCGGGGGAGGAGAGACCCAGTACTTC
v_gene: TRBV20-1; d_gene: TRBD2; abundance: .; j_gene: TRBJ2-7; CDR3aa: CSAATSSGGTYEQYF; CDR3nt: TGCAGTGCTGCTACATCTAGCGGGGGAACCTACGAGCAGTACTTC
v_gene: TRBV9; d_gene: .; abundance: .; j_gene: TRBJ2-3; CDR3aa: CASSPSQAVGADTQYF; CDR3nt: TGTGCCAGCAGCCCCTCCCAAGCGGTGGGGGCAGATACGCAGTATTTT
v_gene: TRBV19; d_gene: .; abundance: many; j_gene: TRBJ2-5; CDR3aa: CASSSRTIQETQYF; CDR3nt: TGTGCCAGTAGTAGTCGGACTATCCAAGAGACCCAGTACTTC
v_gene: TRBV5-1; d_gene: TRBD1; abundance: few; j_gene: TRBJ1-2; CDR3aa: CASRSGTGESACGYTF; CDR3nt: TGCGCCAGCAGGTCTGGGACAGGGGAATCGGCCTGTGGCTACACCTTC
v_gene: TRBV3-1; d_gene: .; abundance: once; j_gene: TRBJ1-2; CDR3aa: CASSQAGLGYGYTF; CDR3nt: TGTGCCAGCAGCCAAGCAGGGTTGGGCTATGGCTACACCTTC
v_gene: TRBV4-1; d_gene: TRBD2; abundance: many; j_gene: TRBJ2-2; CDR3aa: CASSEPEGLAGSGELFF; CDR3nt: TGCGCCAGCAGCGAGCCCGAGGGACTAGCGGGTTCCGGGGAGCTGTTTTTT
v_gene: TRBV25-1; d_gene: .; abundance: .; j_gene: TRBJ1-2; CDR3aa: CASSENADYLPYGYTF; CDR3nt: TGTGCCAGCAGTGAAAATGCGGATTATCTTCCCTATGGCTACACCTTC
v_gene: TRBV6-6; d_gene: .; abundance: .; j_gene: TRBJ1-5; CDR3aa: CAAQGPNQPQHF; CDR3nt: TGTGCCGCACAGGGCCCCAATCAGCCCCAGCATTTT
v_gene: TRBV7-9; d_gene: .; abundance: .; j_gene: TRBJ1-6; CDR3aa: CASSLLGLSSYNSPLHF; CDR3nt: TGTGCCAGCAGCTTACTCGGGCTAAGCTCCTATAATTCACCCCTCCACTTT
v_gene: TRBV10-2; d_gene: .; abundance: .; j_gene: TRBJ2-5; CDR3aa: CTSSRTGTQETQYF; CDR3nt: TGCACCAGCAGCAGAACAGGGACTCAAGAGACCCAGTACTTC
v_gene: TRBV6-1; d_gene: TRBD1; abundance: .; j_gene: TRBJ1-2; CDR3aa: CASSEGGQGNYGYTF; CDR3nt: TGTGCCAGCAGTGAAGGCGGACAGGGAAACTATGGCTACACCTTC
v_gene: TRBV6-1; d_gene: .; abundance: .; j_gene: TRBJ2-7; CDR3aa: CASSVRLYEQYF; CDR3nt: TGTGCCAGCAGTGTGCGATTATACGAGCAGTACTTC
v_gene: TRBV27; d_gene: .; abundance: .; j_gene: TRBJ2-7; CDR3aa: CASRTPRGRSTYEQYF; CDR3nt: TGTGCCAGCAGAACTCCGAGGGGAAGGAGCACCTACGAGCAGTACTTC
v_gene: TRBV20-1; d_gene: .; abundance: .; j_gene: TRBJ2-5; CDR3aa: CSAREPARGPQEETQYF; CDR3nt: TGCAGTGCTAGGGAACCTGCGCGGGGGCCCCAGGAGGAGACCCAGTACTTC
v_gene: TRBV4-2; d_gene: .; abundance: .; j_gene: TRBJ2-7; CDR3aa: CASSQTPSSYEQYF; CDR3nt: TGTGCCAGCAGCCAAACTCCGAGCTCCTACGAGCAGTACTTC
v_gene: TRBV6-6; d_gene: TRBD1; abundance: .; j_gene: TRBJ2-7; CDR3aa: CASSYSQTGSYEQYF; CDR3nt: TGTGCCAGCAGTTACAGTCAGACAGGGTCCTACGAGCAGTACTTC
v_gene: TRBV5-1; d_gene: .; abundance: .; j_gene: TRBJ1-2; CDR3aa: CASSSAAGARGYTF; CDR3nt: TGCGCCAGCAGCTCCGCGGCGGGGGCGAGAGGCTACACCTTC
v_gene: TRBV4-2; d_gene: .; abundance: .; j_gene: TRBJ1-2; CDR3aa: CASSQANTGPYGYTF; CDR3nt: TGTGCCAGCAGCCAAGCCAACACAGGCCCCTATGGCTACACCTTC